This TCR beta chain was observed in a study of T cells in Graves' hyperthyroidism and ophthalmopathy. In this sample, this clonotype turned up many times. The antigen remains undetermined. CDR3 size: 13 residues. Trimming took 1 base from V and 5 from J, leaving 11 bases between them. The germline V gene encodes CDR1 DFQATT and CDR2 SNEGSKA (reference sequence). The TCR beta CDR3 regions underwent amplification using RNA transcripts as the source. The TCR CDR3 first-round RT-PCR relied on the HTBI primer set. TCRdb ran MiXCR on the multiplex PCR reads and lists one entry per CDR3 protein. This sample has 500,000 to 600,000 distinct CDR3 sequences, with 40% to 50% found just once. Uncontrolled infection, other autoimmune disease, pregnancy or lactation barred patients from enrollment. Diagnoses were established using clinical symptoms, serum thyroxine and TRAb, thyroid ultrasound and orbital computed tomography.

Whole-study findings and limits: Most thyroid clonotypes expanded above 0.001 were also detected in blood. Separation of ophthalmopathy from stable hyperthyroidism was achieved by a 13 V-J model.

Sequencing was performed on peripheral blood or thyroid tissue (not recorded which). The TCR originated in an adult woman with Graves' disease, either hyperthyroidism or ophthalmopathy (not recorded which). The chain employs TRBV20-1 and TRBJ1-1, with D tentatively TRBD1 (6 bases). The CDR3 region has the DNA TGCAGTGCTAGAGTAGGGGGTAAAACTGAAGCTTTCTTT. Encoded protein: CSARVGGKTEAFF.